This passage covers 28 T cell receptor beta chains from one sample sequenced in a study of cytomegalovirus exposure and HLA in healthy donors. The PCR had 60 Vbeta and 13 Jbeta primers. The protocol was immunoSEQ multiplex PCR, while the TCRdb copy is restricted to in-frame clones and leaves out a portion. The data contain 160,000 or so clones, around 85% of them singletons. Sequencing was done on a sample of PBMCs. The source is a woman in her twenties or thirties in good health and CMV-seronegative.

In its sample, this clone was seen once. The chain recombines TRBV4-2 with TRBJ2-2; the match to TRBD1 covers 12 bases. Germline values: CDR1 LGHNA, CDR2 YNFKEQ. The CDR3 has 17 amino acids. After removal of 2 bases from V and 4 bases from J, the junction contained 5 bases not matched to a gene. Here the CDR3 DNA reads TGTGCCAGCAGCCAAAAGGGACAGGGGGCTAGCACCGGGGAGCTGTTTTTT. This encodes CASSQKGQGASTGELFF.

As for this clone: Additional DNA sequences in this sample encode the identical CDR3. The genes are TRBV2 and TRBJ2-5; TRBD1 might be the D (6 bases). Trimming removed 8 bases at V and 2 bases at J, with 9 bases between. The germline gives CDR1 SNHLY, CDR2 FYNNEI. CDR3 length: 12 amino acids. CDR3 in DNA: TGTGCCAGCTCAGGGGTTCAAGAGACCCAGTACTTC. Translating gives CASSGVQETQYF.

J is TRBJ1-1 and V is TRBV5-1, with D unclear. CDR3 length: 13 residues. Trimming removed 0 bases from V and 6 bases from J, with 9 bases in between. Germline V gene lookup returns CDR1 SGHRS and CDR2 YFSETQ. This CDR3 is CASSLVGRAEAFF. The CDR3 bases are TGCGCCAGCAGCTTGGTCGGTCGGGCTGAAGCTTTCTTT.

The genes are TRBV7-9 and TRBJ2-7, with 9 bases aligning to TRBD1. The ends lost 4 bases at V and 0 bases at J; junction bases unmatched: 16. This CDR3 region has 19 residues. In germline, CDR1 is SEHNR, CDR2 FQNEAQ (reference sequence). DNA of the CDR3: TGTGCCAGCAGCTCTTTAGTCAATCCGGGACAGGGCAGCTCCTACGAGCAGTACTTC. This encodes CASSSLVNPGQGSSYEQYF. The whole variable domain, remainder taken from reference TRBV7-9 and TRBJ2-7, is DTGVSQNPRHKITKRGQNVTFRCDPISEHNRLYWYRQTLGQGPEFLTYFQNEAQLEKSRLLSDRFSAERPKGSFSTLEIQRTEQGDSAMYLCASSSLVNPGQGSSYEQYFGPGTRLTVT.

V and J are TRBV6-5 and TRBJ2-7, with 10 bases matching TRBD2. This CDR3 has 13 amino acids. Germline V gives CDR1 MNHEY, CDR2 SVGAGI. J was trimmed by 3 bases and V by 7 bases; bases with no gene match: 3. The CDR3 protein is CASKASGSYEQYF. The CDR3 DNA follows: TGTGCCAGCAAAGCTAGCGGGAGCTACGAGCAGTACTTC.

The V and J genes are TRBV7-2 and TRBJ2-7; D is unresolved. Per the germline V gene, CDR1 is SGHTA and CDR2 is FQGNSA. V gave up 5 bases and J gave up 4 bases, with 9 bases separating them. This CDR3 is 12 amino acids long. This CDR3 reads CASSTSRYEQYF. The CDR3 DNA reads as TGTGCCAGCAGCACGAGCAGGTACGAGCAGTACTTC.

V is TRBV19 and J is TRBJ1-6; 7 bases align to TRBD1. The V segment lost 3 bases and the J segment 8 bases; nucleotides outside the gene matches: 4. CDR3 length equals 14 residues. Germline V CDR1 and CDR2: LNHDA, SQIVND (reference sequence). CDR3 nucleotides: TGTGCCAGTAGTATGGGACAGCGCTATTCACCCCTCCACTTT. Its translation is CASSMGQRYSPLHF.

CDR3 amino acids: CASSLQGGSSTEAFF. In DNA, the CDR3 is TGTGCCAGTAGTCTACAGGGAGGGTCTTCCACTGAAGCTTTCTTT. The gene calls are TRBV19 and TRBJ1-1; perhaps TRBD1 as D (6 bases). V was cut by 5 bases and J by 4 bases, with 17 bases left in between. From germline, CDR1 is LNHDA and CDR2 SQIVND (reference sequence). This CDR3 is built from 15 residues.

The chain uses TRBV4-2 and TRBJ2-3; 7 positions agree with TRBD2. V shed 2 bases, J shed 1 base, and the junction held 6 bases outside the gene matches. This CDR3 has 16 residues. CDR1 and CDR2 (germline): LGHNA, YNFKEQ. This chain's CDR3 is CASSQSERDGTDTQYF. CDR3 bases: TGTGCCAGCAGCCAATCGGAGCGGGACGGCACAGATACGCAGTATTTT.

V gene TRBV5-5 combines with J gene TRBJ2-1; TRBD1 might be the D (6 bases). The CDR3 covers 15 residues. V was clipped by 4 bases and J by 0 bases, with 11 bases between them. Germline-derived CDR1 and CDR2 are SGHKS and YYEKEE (reference sequence). CDR3 protein: CASSGGSDSYNEQFF. The CDR3 nucleotides read TGTGCCAGCAGCGGGGGCTCAGACTCCTACAATGAGCAGTTCTTC.

The J gene is TRBJ2-2, the V gene TRBV19; D is undetermined. The germline CDR1 and CDR2 sequences are LNHDA and SQIVND (reference sequence). CDR3 length equals 14 residues. Deletions cut 7 bases from V and 3 bases from J, with 12 bases between. The CDR3 DNA reads as TGTGCCAGTAATGGGCAGCCATACACCGGGGAGCTGTTTTTT. Translating it yields CASNGQPYTGELFF.

The rearrangement uses TRBV7-2 and TRBJ2-3, with D perhaps TRBD2 (6 bases). The CDR3 runs 16 residues. V lost 2 bases to trimming and J lost 4 bases, with 16 bases between them. CDR1 and CDR2 (germline): SGHTA, FQGNSA. The CDR3 DNA follows: TGTGCCAGCAGCTTAATAGAGGCGGGGATTGCAGATACGCAGTATTTT. Translated: CASSLIEAGIADTQYF.

This clone was seen just once. CDR3 in DNA: TGTGCCAGCAGCCCGAGACAGTACACAGATACGCAGTATTTT. Protein product: CASSPRQYTDTQYF. The chain carries TRBV7-9 and TRBJ2-3, with a weak D call TRBD1 (5 bases). Trimming removed 5 bases from V and 2 bases from J, with 11 bases in between. CDR1 is SEHNR, CDR2 FQNEAQ, per germline (reference sequence). This CDR3 has 14 amino acids.

CDR3 DNA: TGTGCCAGCAGCGTGGGAGGACTAGGAGGAACCGGGGAGCTGTTTTTT. Protein: CASSVGGLGGTGELFF. The rearrangement uses TRBV9 and TRBJ2-2; 7 bases match TRBD2. The V segment lost 2 bases and the J segment 5 bases; nucleotides outside the gene matches: 9. Germline CDR1 and CDR2: SGDLS and YYNGEE. The CDR3 totals 16 residues. The full variable domain, rest sourced from reference TRBV9 and TRBJ2-2, is DSGVTQTPKHLITATGQRVTLRCSPRSGDLSVYWYQQSLDQGLQFLIQYYNGEERAKGNILERFSAQQFPDLHSELNLSSLELGDSALYFCASSVGGLGGTGELFFGEGSRLTVL.

V is TRBV19 and J is TRBJ1-1; D is perhaps TRBD1 (6 bases). Germline V gives CDR1 LNHDA, CDR2 SQIVND (reference sequence). The CDR3 loop spans 15 amino acids. V lost 5 bases and J lost 1, with 14 bases in between. The CDR3 coding sequence is TGTGCCAGTAGTTTCGACAGGAATGCGAACACTGAAGCTTTCTTT. Protein: CASSFDRNANTEAFF.

This chain connects TRBV6-1 to TRBJ1-6, with TRBD1 matching over 7 bases. Germline V gives CDR1 MNHNS, CDR2 SASEGT. The CDR3 covers 16 residues. The V gene end was trimmed by 1 base and the J gene end by 7 bases; junction bases not matched to a gene: 7. CDR3 in amino acids: CASSEGIGTANSPLHF. In nucleotides, the CDR3 is TGTGCCAGCAGTGAAGGGATAGGGACAGCCAATTCACCCCTCCACTTT.

The chain employs TRBV19 and TRBJ2-7; 10 nucleotides line up with TRBD2. The CDR3 runs to 15 residues. CDR1 and CDR2 from the germline V gene are LNHDA and SQIVND (reference sequence). V was pared by 7 bases and J by 1 base, with 7 bases of the junction left unmatched. In DNA form, the CDR3 reads TGTGCCAGTACCTACACTAGCGGGGCTTCCTACGAGCAGTACTTC. As protein: CASTYTSGASYEQYF.

This clone appeared once. In nucleotides, the CDR3 is TGCAGCGCCCTACGGGACATGACCACTGAAGCTTTCTTT. Translation gives CSALRDMTTEAFF. The V call is TRBV29-1, the J call TRBJ1-1; a weak D match, TRBD1 (6 bases). V dropped 7 bases and J dropped 4 bases, with 16 bases sitting between them. Germline V gene sequence: CDR1 SQVTM, CDR2 ANQGSEA. The CDR3 runs to 13 residues.

The chain uses TRBV6-5 and TRBJ2-3; D is possibly TRBD2 (5 bases). V lost 5 bases, J lost 2 bases, and 14 bases lay in between. CDR1 is MNHEY and CDR2 is SVGAGI in the germline V gene. CDR3 length equals 15 residues. The CDR3 is CASSKSGWITDTQYF. For the CDR3, the DNA is TGTGCCAGCAGTAAATCGGGATGGATCACAGATACGCAGTATTTT.

The chain uses TRBV27 and TRBJ2-2; 8 bases are a match to TRBD2. The CDR3 sequence is 18 residues long. Germline CDR1 is MNHEY and CDR2 is SMNVEV (reference sequence). Losses at the gene ends were 5 bases for V and 0 bases for J; bases not matched to a gene: 11. CDR3 nucleotide sequence: TGTGCCAGCAGTCGTAGCGGGGCTCTATTCGCGAACACCGGGGAGCTGTTTTTT. The encoded protein is CASSRSGALFANTGELFF.

The chain employs TRBV11-2 and TRBJ1-3, with 7 positions matching TRBD1. Trimming at V came to 5 bases and at J to 2 bases, leaving 6 bases not matched to a gene. CDR1 and CDR2 (germline): SGHAT, FQNNGV. This CDR3 contains 15 residues. This CDR3 is CASSLGGTAGNTIYF. The CDR3 coding sequence is TGTGCCAGCAGCCTAGGGGGGACAGCTGGAAACACCATATATTTT.

The chain is built from TRBV7-2 and TRBJ2-7; D is possibly TRBD1 (6 bases). Per the germline V gene, CDR1 is SGHTA and CDR2 is FQGNSA. V lost 4 bases to trimming and J lost 6 bases, with 16 bases between them. The CDR3 extends over 14 amino acids. CDR3 protein: CASSSGRTATEQYF. DNA for the CDR3: TGTGCCAGCAGCTCGGGACGGACAGCGACCGAGCAGTACTTC.

CDR3 region: CASSLGTGGTGELFF. The DNA for the CDR3 is TGTGCCAGCAGCTTGGGGACAGGGGGAACCGGGGAGCTGTTTTTT. The gene calls are TRBV5-4 and TRBJ2-2; the match to TRBD1 covers 10 bases. Looked up from germline, CDR1 is SGHNT and CDR2 is YYREEE (reference sequence). The CDR3 spans 15 residues. The V gene end was trimmed by 0 bases and the J gene end by 5 bases; junction bases not matched to a gene: 1. Together with reference TRBV5-4 and TRBJ2-2, the CDR3 gives the full variable domain: ETGVTQSPTHLIKTRGQQVTLRCSSQSGHNTVSWYQQALGQGPQFIFQYYREEENGRGNFPPRFSGLQFPNYSSELNVNALELDDSALYLCASSLGTGGTGELFFGEGSRLTVL.

The chain uses TRBV5-4 and TRBJ2-1; D gene uncertain. The CDR3 sequence is 12 residues long. Germline V gene data show CDR1 as SGHNT and CDR2 as YYREEE (reference sequence). V shed 0 bases and J shed 6 bases, with 4 bases lying between them. The CDR3 sequence is CASSLALNEQFF. The CDR3 DNA reads as TGTGCCAGCAGCTTGGCCCTCAATGAGCAGTTCTTC.

The V gene is TRBV19, the J gene TRBJ2-2; 7 bases fit TRBD1. The CDR3 sequence is 15 residues long. The germline gives CDR1 LNHDA, CDR2 SQIVND (reference sequence). Germline trimming cut 5 bases from V and 8 bases from J; bases unmatched to any gene: 11. In DNA form, the CDR3 reads TGTGCCAGTAGTCGACCGACAGGGTCGCGTGGGGAGCTGTTTTTT. It yields the protein CASSRPTGSRGELFF.

V is TRBV30 and J is TRBJ2-3; 14 bases align to TRBD2. V lost 2 bases, J lost 2 bases, and 6 bases stayed unmatched. Germline CDR1 is GTSNPN and CDR2 is SVGIG (reference sequence). The CDR3 runs to 17 residues. CDR3 in amino acids: CAWSFRTSGRSTDTQYF. CDR3 bases: TGTGCCTGGAGTTTCAGGACTAGCGGGAGGTCCACAGATACGCAGTATTTT.

The chain has TRBV4-1 and TRBJ2-4; the D gene is possibly TRBD2 (7 bases). Deletions cut 0 bases from V and 1 base from J, with 19 bases between. Germline CDR1 MGHRA, CDR2 YSYEKL. The CDR3 loop spans 19 amino acids. CDR3 sequence: CASSQEGGAGSSAKNIQYF. The CDR3 region has the DNA TGCGCCAGCAGCCAAGAGGGGGGGGCAGGGTCGTCGGCCAAAAACATTCAGTACTTC.

This sequence joins TRBV5-1 and TRBJ2-1; a weak D match, TRBD2 (6 bases). This CDR3 has 15 residues. Per germline, CDR1 SGHRS and CDR2 YFSETQ. Trimming removed 0 bases from V and 9 bases from J, with 16 bases in between. CDR3 sequence reads: CASSLVRLGGGEQFF. Written as DNA, the CDR3 is TGCGCCAGCAGCTTGGTCCGGCTGGGAGGCGGTGAGCAGTTCTTC.